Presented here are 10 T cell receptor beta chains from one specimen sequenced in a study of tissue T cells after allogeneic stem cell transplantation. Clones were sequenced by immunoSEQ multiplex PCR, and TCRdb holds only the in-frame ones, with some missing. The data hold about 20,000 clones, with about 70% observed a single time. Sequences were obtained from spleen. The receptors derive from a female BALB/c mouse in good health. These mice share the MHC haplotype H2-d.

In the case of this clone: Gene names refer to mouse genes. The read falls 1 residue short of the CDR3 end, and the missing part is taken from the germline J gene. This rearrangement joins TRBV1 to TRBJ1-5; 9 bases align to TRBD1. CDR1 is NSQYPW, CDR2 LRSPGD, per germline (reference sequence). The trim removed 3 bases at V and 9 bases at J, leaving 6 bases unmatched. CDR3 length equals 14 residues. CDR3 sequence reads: CTCSAGQGGVAPLF. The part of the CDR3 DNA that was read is TGCACCTGCAGTGCGGGACAGGGAGGGGTGGCTCCGCTT.

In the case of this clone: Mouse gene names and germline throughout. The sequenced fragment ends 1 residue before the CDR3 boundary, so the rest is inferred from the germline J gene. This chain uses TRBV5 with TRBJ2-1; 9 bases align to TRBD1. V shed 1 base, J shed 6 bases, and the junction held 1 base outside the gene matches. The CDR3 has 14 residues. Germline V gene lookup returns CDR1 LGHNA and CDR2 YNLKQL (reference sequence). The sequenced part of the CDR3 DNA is TGTGCCAGCAGCCAAGGGACAGGGGTTGCTGAGCAGTTC. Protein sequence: CASSQGTGVAEQF. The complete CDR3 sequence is CASSQGTGVAEQFF.

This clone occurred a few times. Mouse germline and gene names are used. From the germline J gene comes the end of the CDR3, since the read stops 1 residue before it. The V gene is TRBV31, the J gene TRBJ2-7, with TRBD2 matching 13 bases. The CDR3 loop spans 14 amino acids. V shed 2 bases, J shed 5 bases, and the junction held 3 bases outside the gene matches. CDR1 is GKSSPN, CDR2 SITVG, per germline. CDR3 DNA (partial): TGTGCCTGGAGTGCGGACTGGGGGGGCGATGAACAGTAC. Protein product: CAWSADWGGDEQY. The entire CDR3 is CAWSADWGGDEQYF.

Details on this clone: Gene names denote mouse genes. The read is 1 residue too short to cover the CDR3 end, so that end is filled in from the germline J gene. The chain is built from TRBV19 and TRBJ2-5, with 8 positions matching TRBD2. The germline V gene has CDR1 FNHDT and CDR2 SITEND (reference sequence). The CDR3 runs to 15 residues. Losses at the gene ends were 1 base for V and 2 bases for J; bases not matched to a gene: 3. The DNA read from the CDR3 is TGTGCCAGCAGTATAACTGGGGGACTCCAAGACACCCAGTAC. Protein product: CASSITGGLQDTQY. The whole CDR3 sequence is CASSITGGLQDTQYF.

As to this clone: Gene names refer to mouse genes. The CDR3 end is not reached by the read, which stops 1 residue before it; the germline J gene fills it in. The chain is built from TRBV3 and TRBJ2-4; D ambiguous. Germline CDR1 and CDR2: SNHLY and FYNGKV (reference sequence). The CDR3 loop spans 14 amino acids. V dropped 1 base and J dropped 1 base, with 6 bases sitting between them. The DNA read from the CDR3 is TGTGCCAGCAGCTTAGAGAGGGGTCAAAACACCTTGTAC. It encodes CASSLERGQNTLY. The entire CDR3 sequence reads CASSLERGQNTLYF.

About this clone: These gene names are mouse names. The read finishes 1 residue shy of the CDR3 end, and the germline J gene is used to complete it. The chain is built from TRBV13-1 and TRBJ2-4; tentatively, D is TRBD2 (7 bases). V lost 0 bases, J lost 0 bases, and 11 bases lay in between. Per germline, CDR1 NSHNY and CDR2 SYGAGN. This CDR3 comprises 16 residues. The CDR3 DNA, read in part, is TGTGCCAGCAGTGATGGGGGGGCTAAAAGTCAAAACACCTTGTAC. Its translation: CASSDGGAKSQNTLY. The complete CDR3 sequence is CASSDGGAKSQNTLYF.

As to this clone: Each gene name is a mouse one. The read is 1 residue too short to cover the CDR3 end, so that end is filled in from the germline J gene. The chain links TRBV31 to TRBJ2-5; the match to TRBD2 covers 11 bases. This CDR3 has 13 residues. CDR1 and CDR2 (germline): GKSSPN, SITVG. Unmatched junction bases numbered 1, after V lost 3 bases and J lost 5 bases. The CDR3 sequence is CAWRGTGGDTQYF. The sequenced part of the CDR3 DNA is TGTGCCTGGAGGGGGACTGGGGGAGACACCCAGTAC.

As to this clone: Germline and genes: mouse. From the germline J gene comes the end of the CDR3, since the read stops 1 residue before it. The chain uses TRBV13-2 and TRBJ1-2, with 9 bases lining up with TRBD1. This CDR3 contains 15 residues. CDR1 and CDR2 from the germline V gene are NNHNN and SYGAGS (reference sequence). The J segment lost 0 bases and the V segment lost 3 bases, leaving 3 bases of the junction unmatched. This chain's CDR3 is CASGGRQGANSDYTF. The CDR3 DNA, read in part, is TGTGCCAGCGGTGGTCGACAGGGGGCAAACTCCGACTACACC.

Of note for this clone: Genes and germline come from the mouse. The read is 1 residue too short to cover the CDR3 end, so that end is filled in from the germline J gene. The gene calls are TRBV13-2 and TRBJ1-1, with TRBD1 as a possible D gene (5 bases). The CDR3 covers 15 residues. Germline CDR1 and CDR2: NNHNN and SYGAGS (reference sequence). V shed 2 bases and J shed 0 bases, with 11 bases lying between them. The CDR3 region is CASGETRVANTEVFF. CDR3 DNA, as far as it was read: TGTGCCAGCGGTGAGACCAGGGTTGCAAACACAGAAGTCTTC.

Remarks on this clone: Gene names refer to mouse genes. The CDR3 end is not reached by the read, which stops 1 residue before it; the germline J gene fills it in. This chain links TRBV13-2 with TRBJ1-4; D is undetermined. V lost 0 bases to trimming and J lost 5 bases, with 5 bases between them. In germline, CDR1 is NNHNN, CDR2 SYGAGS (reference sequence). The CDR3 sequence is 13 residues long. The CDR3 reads CASGDGPNERLFF. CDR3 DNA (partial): TGTGCCAGCGGTGATGGGCCAAACGAAAGATTATTT.